These T cell receptor beta chains were read from a single sample in a study of early T cells in non-severe SARS-CoV-2 infection. TCRdb re-analysed the 5' RACE reads in MiXCR, keeping a single row per CDR3 protein. Among tens of thousands of distinct CDR3 sequences listed, about 9.1% were seen once. Sequenced sample: whole blood. The receptors stem from an adult who was a healthcare worker with PCR-confirmed SARS-CoV-2 infection or an uninfected control (not recorded which). The conserved cysteine and the conserved F or W are not part of the CDR3 here. Fields, in order: V gene, J gene, CDR3 protein.

>TRBV12-3/TRBV12-4|TRBJ1-1
ASTLNTEAF
>TRBV21-1|TRBJ2-2
ASSKVFTSGTYGELF
>TRBV7-3|TRBJ2-4
ASSLGATALDIQY
>TRBV6-5|TRBJ2-5
ASSYGLAGTQETQY
>TRBV11-3|TRBJ2-1
ASSLGDPAHEQF
>TRBV2|TRBJ1-1
ASSDRESGTEAF
>TRBV6-6|TRBJ2-7
ATRGSGTDAYEQY
>TRBV18|TRBJ1-2
ASSPDRAGGYGYT
>TRBV6-5|TRBJ1-2
ASRPTGVVYGYT
>TRBV7-3|TRBJ2-1
ASSLMGRDNEQF
>TRBV7-9|TRBJ2-5
ASSPTRDRETQY
>TRBV20-1|TRBJ2-7
SAFYPGQASDEQY
>TRBV11-2|TRBJ1-6
ASSSEVPNSPLH
>TRBV6-2/TRBV6-3|TRBJ2-1
ASLSSYNEQF
>TRBV20-1|TRBJ2-2
SARRQGKSAGELF
>TRBV20-1|TRBJ1-1
SAKMGVRSNTEAF
>TRBV7-7|TRBJ2-2
ASSLAGGGTGELF
>TRBV5-6|TRBJ1-5
ASSLSGRRNQPQH
>TRBV27|TRBJ2-7
ASSFGTGSSEQY
>TRBV7-2|TRBJ2-5
ASSFLTETQY
>TRBV7-3|TRBJ2-1
ASSLAGGKNEQF
>TRBV6-5|TRBJ1-1
ASSYSVGEMNTEAF
>TRBV18|TRBJ2-7
ASSPGEYGYEQY
>TRBV25-1|TRBJ1-4
ASIGRTTNEKLF
>TRBV5-5|TRBJ1-1
ASSLGGREVWTEAF
>TRBV5-1|TRBJ2-5
ASRGEGRETQY
>TRBV5-1|TRBJ2-7
ASRYQQGNLYEQY
>TRBV13|TRBJ1-2
ASSTRQYYGYT
>TRBV2|TRBJ2-7
ASLQRNYEQY
>TRBV20-1|TRBJ2-3
SASYHLAGGGTDTQY
>TRBV7-9|TRBJ1-2
ASSDIRGGYGYT
>TRBV29-1|TRBJ2-1
SVVEDWTGNEQF
>TRBV20-1|TRBJ2-3
SAGGSGRVADTQY
>TRBV7-8|TRBJ2-7
ASSLNPYEQY
>TRBV10-3|TRBJ1-4
AISEQGTGRLANEKLF
>TRBV18|TRBJ2-3
ASSPRVAGSTDTQY
>TRBV6-5|TRBJ2-3
ASSRVWAVSTDTQY
>TRBV5-8|TRBJ1-5
ASSRFTGSNQPQH
>TRBV2|TRBJ1-5
ASSADSRGDQPQH
>TRBV13|TRBJ2-3
ASSRTSGATDTQY
>TRBV20-1|TRBJ2-7
SARETILYEQY
>TRBV19|TRBJ2-5
ASGQGPLQY
>TRBV15|TRBJ2-3
ATSNGPIPSGTQY
>TRBV13|TRBJ2-1
ASSSEGPGNEQF
>TRBV6-5|TRBJ2-7
ASSYPRAGTGGYEQY
>TRBV6-5|TRBJ1-3
ASSYEPQPGNTIY
>TRBV7-9|TRBJ2-7
ASSAAGVTYEQY
>TRBV7-2|TRBJ2-1
ASSKTSGRFYNEQF
>TRBV27|TRBJ2-7
ASSAYGTGYDEQY
>TRBV2|TRBJ1-5
ASSDVSSQPQH
>TRBV30|TRBJ1-3
AWNPANTIY
>TRBV4-3|TRBJ2-1
ASSQGYRDEQF